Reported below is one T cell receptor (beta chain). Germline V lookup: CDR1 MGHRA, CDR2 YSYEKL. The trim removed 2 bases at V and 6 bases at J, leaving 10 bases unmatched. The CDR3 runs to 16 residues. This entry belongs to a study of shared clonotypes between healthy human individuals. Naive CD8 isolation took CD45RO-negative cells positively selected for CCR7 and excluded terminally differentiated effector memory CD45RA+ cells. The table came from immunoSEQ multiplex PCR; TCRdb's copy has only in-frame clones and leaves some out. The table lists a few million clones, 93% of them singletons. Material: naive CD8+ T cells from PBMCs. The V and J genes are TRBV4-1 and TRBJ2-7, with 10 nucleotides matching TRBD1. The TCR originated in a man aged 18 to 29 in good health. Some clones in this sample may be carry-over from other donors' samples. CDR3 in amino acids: CASSQPSGTGVAEQYF. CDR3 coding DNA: TGCGCCAGCAGCCAACCATCCGGGACAGGGGTTGCCGAGCAGTACTTC.